This T cell receptor (beta chain) emerged from a study of patients and donors after allogeneic stem cell transplantation. TCRdb used MiXCR to reprocess the RT-PCR reads, holding one entry per CDR3 protein. The sample records under 95,000 distinct CDR3 sequences, around 5% being singletons. There are many counts of this clonotype. The sample consisted of blood, either unsorted or a sorted T cell fraction (not recorded which). The TCR originated in a human donor who was either an allogeneic HSCT recipient or a stem cell or donor lymphocyte infusion donor (not recorded which). It is not recorded whose cells these are; they may come from a transplant donor.

The CDR3 coding sequence is TGTGCCAGCGAAGAGCAGGGGGACACTGAAGCTTTCTTT. Translation: CASEEQGDTEAFF. The chain joins TRBV2 to TRBJ1-1, with 7 bases matching TRBD1. The V gene end was trimmed by 8 bases and the J gene end by 3 bases; junction bases not matched to a gene: 6. Germline lookup yields CDR1 SNHLY and CDR2 FYNNEI. The CDR3 contains 13 residues.